This T cell receptor (beta chain) was captured in a study of T cell responses to AZD1222 COVID-19 vaccine. Assay: immunoSEQ multiplex PCR; the TCRdb copy retains only in-frame clones and omits some. Found here are approximately 50,000 clones, roughly 85% of them singletons; the top ten hold approximately 7%. Trimming pared 0 bases from V and 6 bases from J, leaving 14 bases between. Germline V gene sequence: CDR1 LGHNA, CDR2 YSLEER. CDR3 length: 16 amino acids. The rearrangement links TRBV4-3 to TRBJ2-2, with D tentatively TRBD2 (5 bases). The receptor was derived from an adult who received the AZD1222 COVID-19 vaccine. This specimen was peripheral blood, taken 28 days after the second AZD1222 dose. CDR3 nucleotide sequence: TGCGCCAGCAGCCAAGATGGAACGGGGTGGGCCGGGGAGCTGTTTTTT. It codes for CASSQDGTGWAGELFF.